This entry lists 3 T cell receptor beta chains sequenced from one sample in a study of cytomegalovirus exposure and HLA in healthy donors. Both 60 Vbeta primers and 13 Jbeta primers went into the PCR. The data were produced by immunoSEQ multiplex PCR, yet TCRdb's version contains in-frame clones alone and is incomplete. The table includes around 150,000 clones, over 70% detected once. The source material was PBMCs. The receptors were gathered from a male donor in good health and CMV-seropositive.

The chain has TRBV6-4 and TRBJ1-3; D remains ambiguous. Germline V gene lookup returns CDR1 MRHNA and CDR2 SNTAGT. The germline V and J ends were trimmed by 11 bases and 2 bases, with 13 bases remaining between them. This CDR3 has 13 amino acids. CDR3 in DNA: TGTGCCGGACCTCGGGAGGCTGGAAACACCATATATTTT. It encodes CAGPREAGNTIYF.

In this sample, this clone turned up once. V is TRBV30 and J is TRBJ2-2, with D maybe TRBD2 (7 bases). This CDR3 comprises 15 residues. Trimming took 3 bases from V and 5 from J, leaving 16 bases between them. CDR1 and CDR2 from the germline V gene are GTSNPN and SVGIG (reference sequence). The CDR3 DNA is TGTGCCTGGAGCTCCGGCGGGGGCGATACCGGGGAGCTGTTTTTT. This encodes CAWSSGGGDTGELFF. The variable domain in full, with the rest retrieved from reference TRBV30 and TRBJ2-2, is SQTIHQWPATLVQPVGSPLSLECTVEGTSNPNLYWYRQAAGRGLQLLFYSVGIGQISSEVPQNLSASRPQDRQFILSSKKLLLSDSGFYLCAWSSGGGDTGELFFGEGSRLTVL.

The rearrangement joins TRBV6-5 to TRBJ1-1; D is possibly TRBD1 (6 bases). CDR1 MNHEY and CDR2 SVGAGI come from the germline V gene. This CDR3 is built from 11 residues. The V end was cut by 11 bases, the J end by 1 base, with 8 bases between. The chain's CDR3 is CAGGANTEAFF. CDR3 sequence (DNA): TGTGCCGGGGGGGCGAACACTGAAGCTTTCTTT.